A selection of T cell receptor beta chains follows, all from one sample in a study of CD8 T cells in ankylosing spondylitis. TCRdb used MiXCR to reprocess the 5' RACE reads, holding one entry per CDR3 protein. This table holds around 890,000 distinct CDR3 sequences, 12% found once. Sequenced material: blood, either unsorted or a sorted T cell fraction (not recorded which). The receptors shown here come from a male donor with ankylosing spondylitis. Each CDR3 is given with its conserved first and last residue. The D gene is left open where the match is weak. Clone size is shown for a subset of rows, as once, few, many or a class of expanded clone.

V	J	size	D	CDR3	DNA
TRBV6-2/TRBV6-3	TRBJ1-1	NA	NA	CASSYSTGVWTEAFF	TGTGCCAGCAGTTACTCCACGGGTGTTTGGACTGAAGCTTTCTTT
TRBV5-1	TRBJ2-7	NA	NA	CASSFLAGSEQYF	TGCGCCAGCAGCTTCCTAGCTGGTTCCGAGCAGTACTTC
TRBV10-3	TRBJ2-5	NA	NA	CAISDQLTGTQYF	TGTGCCATCAGTGACCAATTGACAGGGACCCAGTACTTC
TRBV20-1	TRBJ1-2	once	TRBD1	CSARLTGYGDYGYTF	TGCAGTGCTAGGCTGACAGGGTATGGCGACTATGGCTACACCTTC
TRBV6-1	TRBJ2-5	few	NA	CASSRRPGEYQETQYF	TGTGCCAGCAGTCGACGTCCGGGGGAGTACCAAGAGACCCAGTACTTC
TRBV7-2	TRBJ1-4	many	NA	CASSLYGEKLFF	TGTGCCAGCAGCTTATACGGTGAAAAACTGTTTTTT
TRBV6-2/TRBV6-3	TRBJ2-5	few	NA	CASSSRTEETQYF	TGTGCCAGCAGTTCCCGGACAGAAGAGACCCAGTACTTC
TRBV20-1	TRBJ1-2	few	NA	CSARTGTGGGYTF	TGCAGTGCCAGAACCGGGACCGGAGGAGGCTACACCTTC
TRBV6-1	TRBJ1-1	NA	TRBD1	CASRPTGDGTEAFF	TGTGCCAGCAGGCCGACAGGGGATGGCACTGAAGCTTTCTTT
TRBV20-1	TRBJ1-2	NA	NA	CSARDQGRENTF	TGCAGTGCTAGAGATCAGGGCAGGGAGAACACCTTC
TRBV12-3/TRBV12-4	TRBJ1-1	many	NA	CASVSDLTEAFF	TGTGCCAGCGTCTCGGATCTCACTGAAGCTTTCTTT
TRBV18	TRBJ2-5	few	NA	CASSPASSRYQETQYF	TGTGCCAGCTCACCTGCTTCATCTCGGTACCAAGAGACCCAGTACTTC